This T cell receptor (beta chain) was identified during a study of OX40 agonist ivuxolimab in advanced cancers. Turning to the study itself: Ivuxolimab was delivered to patients intravenously every 2 weeks at doses spanning 0.01 to 10 mg/kg. A history of anti-PD-1, anti-PD-L1 or anti-CTLA-4 therapy was acceptable, and about 37% had some.

The CDR3 runs to 13 residues. The germline V and J ends were trimmed by 3 bases and 4 bases, with 10 bases remaining between them. The germline V gene encodes CDR1 SGHNT and CDR2 YYREEE (reference sequence). Autoimmune disease history or systemic immunosuppression disqualified patients. Sequencing used immunoSEQ multiplex PCR; TCRdb keeps in-frame clones, though not all of them. The sample holds roughly 24,000 clones, approximately 83% seen once. The chain has TRBV5-4 and TRBJ1-1, with D possibly TRBD1 on 5 matching bases. Source: CD4+ or CD8+ T cells sorted from blood, taken in a trial of the OX40 agonist ivuxolimab. The clonotype was recovered from an adult with an advanced solid tumor such as melanoma, head and neck, liver or kidney cancer. As DNA, the CDR3 is TGTGCCAGCAGCTACCAGGGACGCACTGAAGCTTTCTTT. Residues: CASSYQGRTEAFF.